In this sample, the clone carrying this TCR beta chain turned up a few times. Its antigen is undetermined. The sample belongs to a study of T cell repertoires in cytomegalovirus infection. Study details: Selection of CMV epitopes for the study included recently identified HLA-C-restricted and well-studied HLA-B-restricted ones. A matching HLA type, together with CMV infection, was signaled by public TCR beta signatures.

V was pared by 1 base and J by 0 bases, with 4 bases of the junction left unmatched. This CDR3 is built from 16 residues. From germline, CDR1 is SGHTA and CDR2 FQGNSA. Study outcomes and limitations: Adding up the frequency of public TCR beta families identified people who carried CMV plus the relevant HLA. Predominance within the ex vivo response was attributable to HLA-C-restricted CMV-specific TCR beta clonotypes.

TCRdb re-derived calls from the reads in MiXCR, one entry per CDR3 protein. This sample has about 700,000 distinct CDR3 sequences, with around a third found just once. This rearrangement joins TRBV7-2 to TRBJ1-2; 8 positions match TRBD1. The sequence derives from a human donor in good health (CMV status not recorded). Some clones in this sample may be carry-over from other donors' samples. The source material was cultured PBMCs, sampled from culture after CMV antigen stimulation. The CDR3: CASSLVGTGPNYGYTF. The CDR3 nucleotides are TGTGCCAGCAGCTTAGTAGGGACAGGACCTAACTATGGCTACACCTTC.